This T cell receptor (beta chain) emerged from a study of blood T cells in healthy people across ages. Study findings and constraints: The study regarded diversity estimates from one million T cells as underestimates. With donor CMV status unknown, expanded clonotype changes were possibly confounded.

PCR was performed a second time for roughly 7 to 11 cycles using a sample-barcoded 5' primer and a J-beta primer mix. Via MiXCR, TCRdb re-called the 5' RACE reads, giving one row per CDR3 protein. The repertoire holds 1,300,000 or so distinct CDR3 sequences, with approximately 60% as singletons. With each sample, at least 5 micrograms of total RNA were extracted. With 7 bases clipped from V and 2 bases from J, the junction kept 5 bases outside the gene matches. The length of the CDR3 is 15 residues. Looked up from germline, CDR1 is SEHNR and CDR2 is FQNEAQ (reference sequence). The sample holds one count of this clonotype. No antigen is known for it.

V is TRBV7-9 and J is TRBJ2-3; 11 bases are a match to TRBD2. This receptor was obtained from a man aged 18 to 35 in good health. The sample taken for sequencing was blood. The CDR3 protein is CASNRLAGHTDTQYF. In DNA, the CDR3 is TGTGCCAGCAACCGACTAGCGGGACACACAGATACGCAGTATTTT.